A single sample is the source of the 18 T cell receptor beta chains below, sequenced in a study of identical twins. TCRdb fed the 5' RACE reads into MiXCR, producing one record per CDR3 protein. This table has 510,000 or so distinct CDR3 sequences, 13% to 15% appearing once. These records were also assigned to another study, of yellow fever vaccine responses in identical twins.

Material for sequencing was CD4+ T cells sorted from blood. The receptors originated from a woman between 18 and 29 years old in good health.

The CDR3 DNA reads TGCGCCAGCAGCTTAGCGGGATCGGACTACAATGAGCAGTTCTTC. Translating gives CASSLAGSDYNEQFF. This chain joins TRBV5-1 and TRBJ2-1; 7 nucleotides match TRBD2. The CDR3 covers 15 residues. Trimming at V came to 2 bases and at J to 3 bases, leaving 5 bases not matched to a gene. From germline, CDR1 is SGHRS and CDR2 YFSETQ.

This clonotype showed up just a few times. This chain links TRBV19 with TRBJ2-7; 7 bases line up with TRBD2. The CDR3 spans 15 residues. The V and J ends lost 6 bases and 0 bases, in that order; junction bases with no gene match: 8. Germline CDR1 LNHDA, CDR2 SQIVND (reference sequence). CDR3 DNA sequence: TGTGCCAGTAGGGGGGGGGTAGCGGCCTCCTACGAGCAGTACTTC. Encoded protein: CASRGGVAASYEQYF.

V and J are TRBV24-1 and TRBJ2-1; perhaps TRBD2 as D (6 bases). V lost 7 bases and J lost 0, with 21 bases in between. The length of the CDR3 is 18 residues. The germline CDR1 and CDR2 sequences are KGHDR and SFDVKD. CDR3 protein: CATSPAGLAKSSYNEQFF. The CDR3, as DNA: TGTGCCACCAGCCCAGCAGGGCTAGCGAAAAGCTCCTACAATGAGCAGTTCTTC.

This clonotype has more than one count but fewer than ten. V gene TRBV2 combines with J gene TRBJ2-5, with D perhaps matching TRBD2 (6 bases). Germline V gene lookup returns CDR1 SNHLY and CDR2 FYNNEI. The CDR3 extends over 14 amino acids. Trimming left V 2 bases short and J 5 bases short, with 12 bases between. CDR3 bases: TGTGCCAGCAGTGAATACCATGGGGGGGAGACCCAGTACTTC. This translates into CASSEYHGGETQYF.

This clonotype has just one count. The chain recombines TRBV15 with TRBJ2-3; 10 bases are shared with TRBD2. With 5 bases clipped from V and 0 bases from J, the junction kept 8 bases outside the gene matches. The CDR3 has 17 amino acids. CDR1 and CDR2 (germline): LNHNV, YYDKDF (reference sequence). CDR3 amino acids: CATSRPGTSVSTDTQYF. For the CDR3, the DNA is TGTGCCACCAGCCGTCCCGGGACTAGCGTTAGCACAGATACGCAGTATTTT.

This clonotype was counted only a few times. This chain connects TRBV12-3 or TRBV12-4 to TRBJ1-6; the D is unclear. Trimming shortened V by 5 bases and J by 5 bases, and 10 bases separated the two germline ends. The CDR3 loop spans 14 amino acids. CDR3 DNA: TGTGCCAGCAGTCCCGAATTAGATAATTCACCCCTCCACTTT. This sequence encodes CASSPELDNSPLHF.

The V call is TRBV14, the J call TRBJ2-5; TRBD1 matches at 9 bases. The trim removed 0 bases at V and 5 bases at J, leaving 16 bases unmatched. The CDR3 is 19 residues long. Germline V CDR1 and CDR2: SGHDN, FVKESK. The CDR3 DNA reads TGTGCCAGCAGCCAAGATTTTGTTCGCCCGGGACAGGGTTTTGAGACCCAGTACTTC. Amino acids: CASSQDFVRPGQGFETQYF.

This chain connects TRBV12-3 or TRBV12-4 to TRBJ2-3; the D gene is possibly TRBD1 (5 bases). The CDR3 is 13 amino acids. The V end lost 7 bases, the J end lost 1 base, and 9 bases lay between the germline ends. The DNA of the CDR3 is TGTGCCAGCACGTCACAGGGCACAGATACGCAGTATTTT. Residues: CASTSQGTDTQYF.

This rearrangement joins TRBV6-1 to TRBJ1-4, with unresolved D. Germline V gene data show CDR1 as MNHNS and CDR2 as SASEGT. The CDR3 runs to 14 residues. The V end lost 2 bases, the J end lost 5 bases, and 9 bases lay between the germline ends. CDR3 loop: CASSERGLNEKLFF. CDR3 coding DNA: TGTGCCAGCAGTGAACGCGGACTAAATGAAAAACTGTTTTTT.

The chain couples TRBV12-3 or TRBV12-4 to TRBJ1-2; no clear D gene. This CDR3 has 12 residues. V was pared by 5 bases and J by 4 bases, with 8 bases between. As DNA, the CDR3 is TGTGCCAGCAGTAACGGAGTCTATGGCTACACCTTC. Its translation is CASSNGVYGYTF.

This clonotype appeared many times. CDR3 nucleotides: TGTGCCAGCGCAAGACTAGCGTCTGACGGGGAGCTGTTTTTT. Protein sequence: CASARLASDGELFF. This chain uses TRBV3-1 with TRBJ2-2; TRBD2 agrees at 8 bases. The V gene end was trimmed by 8 bases and the J gene end by 7 bases; junction bases not matched to a gene: 9. The germline V gene encodes CDR1 LGHDT and CDR2 YNNKEL (reference sequence). The CDR3 covers 14 residues.

In its sample, this clonotype was seen a few times. This chain uses TRBV5-1 with TRBJ2-1; D possibly corresponds to TRBD1 (6 bases). This CDR3 has 14 amino acids. Trimming took off 2 bases at V and 5 bases at J, with 11 bases between the two ends. The germline gives CDR1 SGHRS, CDR2 YFSETQ. The CDR3 loop is CASSFGQPHNEQFF. CDR3 coding DNA: TGCGCCAGCAGCTTTGGACAGCCCCACAATGAGCAGTTCTTC.

The rearrangement joins TRBV20-1 to TRBJ1-6, with TRBD1 matching 12 bases. The CDR3 has 14 amino acids. Germline CDR1 and CDR2: DFQATT and SNEGSKA (reference sequence). J gave up 9 bases and V 6 bases, and 6 bases lay outside the gene matches. The CDR3 bases are TGCAGTGCAGCCGGGACAGGGGGCGGTTCACCCCTCCACTTT. Translation: CSAAGTGGGSPLHF.

This chain connects TRBV5-1 to TRBJ2-2, with no clear D. Germline assignment: CDR1 SGHRS and CDR2 YFSETQ. The CDR3 length is 15 residues. Trimming pared 0 bases from V and 1 base from J, leaving 7 bases between. CDR3 nucleotide sequence: TGCGCCAGCAGCTTGGGGCGGTTGAACACCGGGGAGCTGTTTTTT. It is translated as CASSLGRLNTGELFF.

V is TRBV12-3 or TRBV12-4 and J is TRBJ1-1, with unresolved D. Trimming left V 2 bases short and J 6 bases short, with 4 bases between. This CDR3 comprises 11 residues. CDR3 in DNA: TGTGCCAGCAGTTTATGGCCTGAAGCTTTCTTT. Its translation is CASSLWPEAFF.

The chain combines TRBV3-1 with TRBJ1-4; D remains unclear. The V gene lost 4 bases and the J gene lost 8 bases, with 8 bases spanning the gap. Germline loops: CDR1 LGHDT, CDR2 YNNKEL (reference sequence). The CDR3 covers 12 residues. The chain's CDR3 is CASSPHREKLFF. The CDR3 nucleotides read TGTGCCAGCAGCCCGCATCGGGAAAAACTGTTTTTT.

This clonotype has a handful of counts. V usage is TRBV5-1 and J usage is TRBJ2-2; the D is unclear. Germline V gene sequence: CDR1 SGHRS, CDR2 YFSETQ. This CDR3 comprises 15 residues. V lost 0 bases and J lost 2, with 8 bases in between. The CDR3 reads CASSLVTVNTGELFF. CDR3 sequence (DNA): TGCGCCAGCAGCTTGGTAACAGTTAACACCGGGGAGCTGTTTTTT.

This clonotype was seen a handful of times. V gene TRBV24-1 combines with J gene TRBJ2-1; 7 nucleotides align to TRBD2. CDR1 and CDR2 (germline): KGHDR, SFDVKD. The junction had 12 bases not matched to a gene; V was cut back by 4 bases and J by 7 bases. The CDR3 runs 16 residues. CDR3 sequence: CATSDPPLAGENEQFF. CDR3 DNA: TGTGCCACCAGTGACCCCCCATTGGCGGGAGAGAATGAGCAGTTCTTC.